This T cell receptor (beta chain) came from a study of CD8 T cells in Susac syndrome. This clonotype was seen only once. V dropped 4 bases and J dropped 3 bases, with 9 bases sitting between them. This CDR3 region has 13 residues. The RNA, about 0.45 to 1 ug, was put through reverse transcription using random hexamers. An immunoSEQ multiplex PCR generated amplified TCR beta CDR3 products spanning 54 Vbeta and 13 Jbeta. A single record per CDR3 protein comes from TCRdb applying MiXCR to the immunoSEQ multiplex PCR reads. The repertoire holds approximately 180,000 distinct CDR3 sequences, with approximately 94% as singletons. TCR beta from blood CD8+ and CD4+ T cells was sequenced. Both CD4+ and CD8+ T cells were negatively isolated, and TEMRA cells underwent FACS enrichment.

This sequence originates from a human donor with multiple sclerosis. The V gene is TRBV12-3 or TRBV12-4, the J gene TRBJ1-2; possibly TRBD1 for D (5 bases). The material sequenced was CD4+ T cells from PBMCs. For the CDR3, the DNA is TGTGCCAGCAGTTCCGGGACTCACTATGGCTACACCTTC. Amino acid sequence: CASSSGTHYGYTF.